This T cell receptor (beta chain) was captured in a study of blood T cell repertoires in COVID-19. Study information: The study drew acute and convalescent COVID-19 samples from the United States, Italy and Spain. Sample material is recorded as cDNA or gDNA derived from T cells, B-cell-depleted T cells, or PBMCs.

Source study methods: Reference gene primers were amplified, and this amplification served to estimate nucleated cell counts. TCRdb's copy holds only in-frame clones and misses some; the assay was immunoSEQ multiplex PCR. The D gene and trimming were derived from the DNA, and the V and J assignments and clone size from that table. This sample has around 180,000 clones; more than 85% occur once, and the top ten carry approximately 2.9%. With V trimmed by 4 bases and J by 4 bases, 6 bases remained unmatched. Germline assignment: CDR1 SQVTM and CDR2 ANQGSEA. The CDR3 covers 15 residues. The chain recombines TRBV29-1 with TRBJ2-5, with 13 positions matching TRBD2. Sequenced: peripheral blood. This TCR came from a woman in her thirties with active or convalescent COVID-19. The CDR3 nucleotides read TGCAGCGTTGTGGAACTAGCGGGAGGGCTAGAGACCCAGTACTTC. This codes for CSVVELAGGLETQYF.